This TCR beta chain was profiled in a study of read filtering for tumor transcriptome and immune sequencing. Overall study: Per sample, TCR-region reads ranged about 4 to 11 million by IR-seq, roughly 80 to 1,300 by RNA-seq.

This clonotype was found many times. The length of the CDR3 is 13 residues. The germline V gene encodes CDR1 SEHNR and CDR2 FQNEAQ (reference sequence). V dropped 5 bases and J dropped 4; count of bases not matched to a gene: 3. The library was built from about 400 ng RNA with molecular barcoded adaptors for alpha/delta and beta/gamma chains. MiXCR, run by TCRdb on the reads, gives a single entry per CDR3 protein. This sample has 62,000 or so distinct CDR3 sequences, with over 11% found just once. The sample consisted of a population of CD138-negative cells sorted from bone marrow. The gene calls are TRBV7-9 and TRBJ2-7; TRBD1 agrees at 9 bases. This TCR was sampled from a donor at least 40 years old with multiple myeloma. The CDR3 nucleotides are TGTGCCAGCAGCCAAGACAGGGGGTACGAGCAGTACTTC. Residues: CASSQDRGYEQYF.